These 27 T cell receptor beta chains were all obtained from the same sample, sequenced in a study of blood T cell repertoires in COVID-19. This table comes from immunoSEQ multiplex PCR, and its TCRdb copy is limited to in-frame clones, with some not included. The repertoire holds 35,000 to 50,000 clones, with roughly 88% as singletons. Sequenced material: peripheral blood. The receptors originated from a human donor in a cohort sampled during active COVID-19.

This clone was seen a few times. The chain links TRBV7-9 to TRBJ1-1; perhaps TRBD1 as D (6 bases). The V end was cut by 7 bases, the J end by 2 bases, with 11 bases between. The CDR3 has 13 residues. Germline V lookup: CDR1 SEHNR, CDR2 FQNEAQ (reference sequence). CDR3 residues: CASTWTDNTEAFF. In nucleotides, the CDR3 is TGTGCCAGCACCTGGACAGATAACACTGAAGCTTTCTTT.

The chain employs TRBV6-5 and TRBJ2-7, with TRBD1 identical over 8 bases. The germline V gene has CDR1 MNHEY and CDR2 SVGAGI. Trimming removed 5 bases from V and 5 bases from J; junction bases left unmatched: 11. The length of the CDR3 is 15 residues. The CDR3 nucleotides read TGTGCCAGCAGTCGTTCCGGGACAGGAGGGAACGAGCAGTACTTC. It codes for CASSRSGTGGNEQYF.

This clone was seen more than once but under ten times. The DNA for the CDR3 is TGTGCCAGCAGTGAACGCGGGACCGCGAACACCGGGGAGCTGTTTTTT. Translated: CASSERGTANTGELFF. The chain couples TRBV2 to TRBJ2-2; maybe TRBD2 (6 bases). CDR3 length: 16 amino acids. With 2 bases removed from V and 0 bases from J, the gap between germline ends came to 10 bases. Germline V CDR1 and CDR2: SNHLY, FYNNEI.

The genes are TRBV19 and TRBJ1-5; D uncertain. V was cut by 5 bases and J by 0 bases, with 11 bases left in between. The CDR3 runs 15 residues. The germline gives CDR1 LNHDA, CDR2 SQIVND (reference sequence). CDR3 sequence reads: CASSPLERSNQPQHF. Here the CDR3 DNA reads TGTGCCAGTAGTCCACTAGAGCGTAGCAATCAGCCCCAGCATTTT.

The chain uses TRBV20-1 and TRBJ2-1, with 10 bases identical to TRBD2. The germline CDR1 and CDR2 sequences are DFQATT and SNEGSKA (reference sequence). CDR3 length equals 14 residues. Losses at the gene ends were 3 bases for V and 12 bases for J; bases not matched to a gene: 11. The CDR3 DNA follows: TGCAGTGCTAGTTCGGGACAGCGGGGGGGCGGGCAGTTCTTC. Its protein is CSASSGQRGGGQFF.

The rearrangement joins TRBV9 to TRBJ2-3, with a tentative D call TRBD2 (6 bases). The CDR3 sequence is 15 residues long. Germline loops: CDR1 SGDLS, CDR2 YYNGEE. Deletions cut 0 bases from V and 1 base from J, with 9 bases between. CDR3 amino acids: CASSVAGEGTDTQYF. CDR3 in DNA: TGTGCCAGCAGCGTAGCGGGAGAGGGCACAGATACGCAGTATTTT.

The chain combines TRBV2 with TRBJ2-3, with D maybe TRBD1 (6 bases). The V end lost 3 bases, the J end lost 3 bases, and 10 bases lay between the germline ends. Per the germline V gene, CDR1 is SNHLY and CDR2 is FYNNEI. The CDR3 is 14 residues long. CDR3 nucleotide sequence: TGTGCCAGCAGTGAGGGGGCTTGGACAGATACGCAGTATTTT. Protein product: CASSEGAWTDTQYF.

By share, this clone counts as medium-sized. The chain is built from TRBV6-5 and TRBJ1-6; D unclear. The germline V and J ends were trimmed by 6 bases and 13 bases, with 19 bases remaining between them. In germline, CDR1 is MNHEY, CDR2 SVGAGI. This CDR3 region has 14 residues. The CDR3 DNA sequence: TGTGCCAGCAGACCCCAAAACGGGGAATGGCCCCTCCACTTT. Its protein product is CASRPQNGEWPLHF.

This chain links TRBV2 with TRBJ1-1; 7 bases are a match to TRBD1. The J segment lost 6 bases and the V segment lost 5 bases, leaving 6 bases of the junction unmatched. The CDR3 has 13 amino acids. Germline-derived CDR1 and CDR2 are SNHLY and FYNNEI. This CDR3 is CASSRTGVAEAFF. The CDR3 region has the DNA TGTGCCAGCAGTAGGACAGGAGTCGCTGAAGCTTTCTTT.

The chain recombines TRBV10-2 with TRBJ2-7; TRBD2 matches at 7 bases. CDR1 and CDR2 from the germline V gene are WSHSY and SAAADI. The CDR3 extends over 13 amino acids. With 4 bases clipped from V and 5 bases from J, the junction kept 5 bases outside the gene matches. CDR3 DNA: TGCGCCAGCAGTGGGGACTATGCTAACGAGCAGTACTTC. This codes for CASSGDYANEQYF.

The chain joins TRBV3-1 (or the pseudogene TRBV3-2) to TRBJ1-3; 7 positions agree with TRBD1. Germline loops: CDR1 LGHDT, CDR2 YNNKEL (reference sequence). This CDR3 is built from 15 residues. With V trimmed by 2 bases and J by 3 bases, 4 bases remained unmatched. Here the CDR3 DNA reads TGTGCCAGCAGCCAACTGACAGGGATTGGAAACACCATATATTTT. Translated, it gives CASSQLTGIGNTIYF.

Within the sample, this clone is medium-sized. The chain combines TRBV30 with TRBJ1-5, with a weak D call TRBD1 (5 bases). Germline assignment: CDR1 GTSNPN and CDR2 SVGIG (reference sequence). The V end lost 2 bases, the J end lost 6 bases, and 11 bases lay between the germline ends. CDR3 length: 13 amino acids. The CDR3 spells CAWSLARGQPQHF. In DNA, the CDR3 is TGTGCCTGGAGTTTGGCAAGGGGTCAGCCCCAGCATTTT.

Written as DNA, the CDR3 is TGTGCCAGCAGTGAAGCTGGACAGCGATATGGCTACACCTTC. It encodes CASSEAGQRYGYTF. The V call is TRBV2, the J call TRBJ1-2; perhaps TRBD1 as D (6 bases). The germline V and J ends were trimmed by 0 bases and 5 bases, with 10 bases remaining between them. Germline V CDR1 and CDR2: SNHLY, FYNNEI. This CDR3 is 14 amino acids long.

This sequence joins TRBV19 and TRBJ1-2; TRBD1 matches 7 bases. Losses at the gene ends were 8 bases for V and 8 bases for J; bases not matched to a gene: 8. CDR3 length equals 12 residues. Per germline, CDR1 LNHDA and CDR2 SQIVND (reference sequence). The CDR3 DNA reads TGTGCCAGTTTCGCGACAGGGCGAGGCTACACCTTC. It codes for CASFATGRGYTF.

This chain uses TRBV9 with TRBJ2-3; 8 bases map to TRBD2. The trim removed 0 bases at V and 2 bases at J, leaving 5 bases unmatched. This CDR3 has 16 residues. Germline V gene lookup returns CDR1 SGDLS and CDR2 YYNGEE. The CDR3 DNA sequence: TGTGCCAGCAGCGTAGAACCGGGGGGGACCACAGATACGCAGTATTTT. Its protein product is CASSVEPGGTTDTQYF.

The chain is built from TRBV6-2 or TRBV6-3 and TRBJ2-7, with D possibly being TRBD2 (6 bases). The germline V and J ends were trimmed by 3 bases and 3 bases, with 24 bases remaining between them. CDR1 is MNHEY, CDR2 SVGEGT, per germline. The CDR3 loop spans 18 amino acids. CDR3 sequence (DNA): TGTGCCAGCAGTTATGATTTGGGAGGAGCGAGAGCCAACTACGAGCAGTACTTC. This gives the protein CASSYDLGGARANYEQYF.

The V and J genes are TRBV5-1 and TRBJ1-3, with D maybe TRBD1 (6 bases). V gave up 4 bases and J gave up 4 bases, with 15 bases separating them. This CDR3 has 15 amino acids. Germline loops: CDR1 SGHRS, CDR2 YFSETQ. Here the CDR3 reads CASSNPTGSGNTIYF. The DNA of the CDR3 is TGCGCCAGCAGCAATCCGACAGGTTCCGGAAACACCATATATTTT. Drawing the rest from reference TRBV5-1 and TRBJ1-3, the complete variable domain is KAGVTQTPRYLIKTRGQQVTLSCSPISGHRSVSWYQQTPGQGLQFLFEYFSETQRNKGNFPGRFSGRQFSNSRSEMNVSTLELGDSALYLCASSNPTGSGNTIYFGEGSWLTVV.

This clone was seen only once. CDR3 sequence (DNA): TGTGCCAGCAGCGTAGGCTGGGAAGGAGGTTACGAGCAGTACTTC. Its translation is CASSVGWEGGYEQYF. This chain connects TRBV9 to TRBJ2-7, with a possible D match to TRBD2 (5 bases). Per the germline V gene, CDR1 is SGDLS and CDR2 is YYNGEE. There are 15 residues in the CDR3. V was trimmed by 0 bases and J by 4 bases, leaving 14 bases between them.

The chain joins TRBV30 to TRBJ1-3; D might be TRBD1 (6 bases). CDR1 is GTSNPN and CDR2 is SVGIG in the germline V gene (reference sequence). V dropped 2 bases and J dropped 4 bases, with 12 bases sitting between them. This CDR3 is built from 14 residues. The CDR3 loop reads CAWSTGLGGNTIYF. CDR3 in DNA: TGTGCCTGGAGTACAGGGTTAGGAGGAAACACCATATATTTT.

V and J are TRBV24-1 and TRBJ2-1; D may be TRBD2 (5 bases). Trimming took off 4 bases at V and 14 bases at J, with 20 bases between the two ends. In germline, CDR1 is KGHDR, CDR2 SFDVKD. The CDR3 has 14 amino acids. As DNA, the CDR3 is TGTGCCACCAGTGACGTCGGAGCCAGGTGGAGGAAGTTCTTC. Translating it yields CATSDVGARWRKFF.

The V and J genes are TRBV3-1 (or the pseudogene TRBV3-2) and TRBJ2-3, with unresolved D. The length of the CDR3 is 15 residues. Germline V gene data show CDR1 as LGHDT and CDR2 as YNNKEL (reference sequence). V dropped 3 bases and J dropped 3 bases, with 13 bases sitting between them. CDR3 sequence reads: CASSHPSEETDTQYF. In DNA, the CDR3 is TGTGCCAGCAGCCACCCAAGTGAGGAGACAGATACGCAGTATTTT.

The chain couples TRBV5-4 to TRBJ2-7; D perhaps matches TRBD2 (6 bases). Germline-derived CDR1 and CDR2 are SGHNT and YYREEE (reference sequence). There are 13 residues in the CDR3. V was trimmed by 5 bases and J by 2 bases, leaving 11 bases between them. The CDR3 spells CASSQWGAYEQYF. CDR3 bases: TGTGCCAGCAGTCAGTGGGGGGCCTACGAGCAGTACTTC.

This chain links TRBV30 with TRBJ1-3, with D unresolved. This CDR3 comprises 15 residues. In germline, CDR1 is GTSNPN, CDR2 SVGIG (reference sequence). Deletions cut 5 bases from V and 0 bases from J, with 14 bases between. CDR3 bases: TGTGCCTGGCTAACCCCCTCGAGCTCTGGAAACACCATATATTTT. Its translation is CAWLTPSSSGNTIYF.

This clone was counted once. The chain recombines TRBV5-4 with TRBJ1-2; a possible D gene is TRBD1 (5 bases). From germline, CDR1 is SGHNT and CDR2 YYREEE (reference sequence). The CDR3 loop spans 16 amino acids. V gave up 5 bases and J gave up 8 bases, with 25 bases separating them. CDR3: CASRQASLQRRGGYTF. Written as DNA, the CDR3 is TGTGCCAGCAGACAAGCCTCCCTACAAAGGCGGGGGGGCTACACCTTC.

The CDR3 coding sequence is TGTGCCATCAGTGAGCATCAATCGCGACAGGTCCCTAACTATGGCTACACCTTC. Its protein product is CAISEHQSRQVPNYGYTF. The rearrangement uses TRBV10-3 and TRBJ1-2, with D perhaps TRBD1 (6 bases). The germline V gene has CDR1 ENHRY and CDR2 SYGVKD. Trimming stripped 2 bases from V and 0 bases from J, with 19 bases between. The CDR3 totals 18 residues.

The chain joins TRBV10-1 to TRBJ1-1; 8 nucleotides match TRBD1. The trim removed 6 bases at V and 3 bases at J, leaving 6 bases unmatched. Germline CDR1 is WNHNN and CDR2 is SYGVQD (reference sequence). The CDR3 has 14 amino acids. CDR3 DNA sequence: TGCGCCAGCAGGAGGGACAGGTGGGACACTGAAGCTTTCTTT. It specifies CASRRDRWDTEAFF.

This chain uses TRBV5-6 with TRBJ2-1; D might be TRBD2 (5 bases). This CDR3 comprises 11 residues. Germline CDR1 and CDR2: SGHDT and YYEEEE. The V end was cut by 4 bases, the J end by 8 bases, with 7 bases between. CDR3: CASSTRHEQFF. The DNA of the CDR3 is TGTGCCAGCAGCACTAGGCATGAGCAGTTCTTC.